Listed below are T cell receptor beta chains from one sample, sequenced in a study of PD-L1 blockade in urothelial cancer. Clones were sequenced by immunoSEQ multiplex PCR, and TCRdb holds only the in-frame ones, with some missing. This sample carries tens of thousands of clones, around nine tenths of them seen once, and the ten largest clones take around 10%. The specimen was PBMCs, collected around atezolizumab (anti-PD-L1) treatment. These receptors originate from a man in his sixties with urothelial cancer. CDR3s include the opening cysteine and the closing phenylalanine or tryptophan. The D gene is left open where the match is weak. Size is stated for part of the rows, as once, few or many counts, or as a class when the clone is expanded.

>TRBV2|.|TRBJ2-1|.
CASSEASNEQFF
TGTGCCAGCAGTGAGGCTAGTAATGAGCAGTTCTTC
>TRBV6-6|.|TRBJ1-6|.
CASRKENSPLHF
TGTGCCAGCAGGAAAGAGAATTCACCCCTCCACTTT
>TRBV28|TRBD2|TRBJ2-3|.
CAGGPGGGTDTQYF
TGTGCCGGGGGACCGGGAGGAGGCACAGATACGCAGTATTTT
>TRBV9|TRBD2|TRBJ2-1|.
CASSVGASGSYNEQFF
TGTGCCAGCAGCGTAGGGGCTAGCGGGTCCTACAATGAGCAGTTCTTC
>TRBV5-4|.|TRBJ1-6|.
CASSLGSSYNSPLHF
TGTGCCAGCAGCTTGGGGAGCTCCTATAATTCACCCCTCCACTTT
>TRBV28|TRBD2|TRBJ2-3|once
CASSPLPGGPGGTQYF
TGTGCCAGCAGTCCCCTTCCGGGAGGCCCCGGGGGTACGCAGTATTTT
>TRBV2|.|TRBJ2-3|.
CASVPRRGDTQYF
TGTGCCAGCGTCCCAAGGAGGGGCGATACGCAGTATTTT
>TRBV19|TRBD2|TRBJ2-3|.
CASSQTGGPLDTQYF
TGTGCCAGTAGTCAAACGGGAGGGCCCTTAGATACGCAGTATTTT
>TRBV9|TRBD1|TRBJ2-3|.
CASSVGTGYGDTQYF
TGTGCCAGCAGCGTAGGGACAGGGTACGGAGATACGCAGTATTTT
>TRBV27|.|TRBJ2-7|.
CASSYMTGKENEQYF
TGTGCCAGCAGTTACATGACAGGTAAGGAAAACGAGCAGTACTTC
>TRBV19|TRBD1|TRBJ1-2|.
CASNPQKGARYGYTF
TGTGCCAGTAACCCACAGAAGGGGGCGCGCTATGGCTACACCTTC
>TRBV27|TRBD2|TRBJ2-1|.
CASHDYGGGSYNEQFF
TGTGCCAGCCATGATTACGGGGGGGGCTCCTACAATGAGCAGTTCTTC
>TRBV5-1|TRBD1|TRBJ2-5|once
CASSLGTGEETQYF
TGCGCCAGCAGCTTGGGGACAGGGGAAGAGACCCAGTACTTC
>TRBV9|.|TRBJ1-6|.
CASSTRAGQTNSPLHF
TGTGCCAGCAGCACTCGGGCCGGACAGACCAATTCACCCCTCCACTTT
>TRBV5-1|TRBD1|TRBJ2-6|.
CASSTTTGSSGANVLTF
TGCGCCAGCAGCACAACGACAGGGAGCTCTGGGGCCAACGTCCTGACTTTC
>TRBV4-2|TRBD1|TRBJ2-3|.
CASSPRPRTGKVSDTQYF
TGTGCCAGCAGCCCTCGCCCTCGGACAGGGAAGGTTTCAGATACGCAGTATTTT
>TRBV9|TRBD2|TRBJ2-2|.
CASSVYGTINTGELFF
TGTGCCAGCAGCGTTTACGGGACTATCAACACCGGGGAGCTGTTTTTT
>TRBV19|.|TRBJ2-2|.
CASSVPRTGELFF
TGTGCCAGTAGTGTCCCCCGGACCGGGGAGCTGTTTTTT
>TRBV7-2|.|TRBJ1-5|few
CASSLTGDSNQPQHF
TGTGCCAGCAGCTTGACAGGAGATAGCAATCAGCCCCAGCATTTT
>TRBV10-2|TRBD2|TRBJ2-7|.
CASSRDYSYEQYF
TGCGCCAGCAGTAGGGACTACTCCTACGAGCAGTACTTC
>TRBV19|TRBD1|TRBJ1-4|.
CASSRQTGRNEKLFF
TGTGCCAGTAGTCGCCAGACAGGGCGTAATGAAAAACTGTTTTTT
>TRBV7-8|.|TRBJ1-5|.
CASSLLGTNSNQPQHF
TGTGCCAGCAGCTTATTAGGTACTAATAGCAATCAGCCCCAGCATTTT
>TRBV19|TRBD1|TRBJ1-1|.
CASKPGQLNTEAFF
TGTGCCAGTAAGCCGGGACAGCTGAACACTGAAGCTTTCTTT
>TRBV7-7|TRBD2|TRBJ2-5|.
CASSLGTSGGTQYF
TGTGCCAGCAGCTTAGGGACTAGCGGGGGGACCCAGTACTTC
>TRBV5-5|.|TRBJ1-1|.
CASSPDDRAGDFGRAFF
TGTGCCAGCAGCCCGGACGATAGGGCAGGGGATTTCGGTAGAGCTTTCTTT
>TRBV5-4|TRBD2|TRBJ2-7|.
CASSSGGSGGALYEQYF
TGTGCCAGCAGCTCCGGGGGTAGCGGGGGAGCCCTCTACGAGCAGTACTTC
>TRBV29-1|TRBD1|TRBJ1-5|.
CSPNKGQGSNQPQHF
TGCAGCCCAAATAAGGGACAGGGAAGCAATCAGCCCCAGCATTTT
>TRBV4-3|TRBD1|TRBJ2-1|.
CASSQRATGEGSNEQFF
TGCGCCAGCAGCCAAAGAGCGACAGGGGAAGGGAGCAATGAGCAGTTCTTC
>TRBV5-8|.|TRBJ1-3|.
CASSLLIQSSGNTIYF
TGTGCCAGCAGCCTACTCATACAGAGCTCTGGAAACACCATATATTTT
>TRBV10-2|.|TRBJ2-3|.
CASSGDETRHF
TGCGCCAGCAGTGGTGATGAGACTAGGCATTTT
>TRBV7-2|.|TRBJ2-7|.
CASSPRWTAIYEQYF
TGTGCCAGCAGCCCCCGGTGGACAGCTATCTACGAGCAGTACTTC
>TRBV9|TRBD2|TRBJ2-2|.
CASSVGTSGNTGELFF
TGTGCCAGCAGCGTAGGGACTAGCGGGAACACCGGGGAGCTGTTTTTT